This note documents a single TCR beta chain sequence. Germline values: CDR1 SGHTA, CDR2 FQGNSA. With 5 bases removed from V and 8 bases from J, the gap between germline ends came to 9 bases. The CDR3 loop spans 12 amino acids. These data come from a study of cytomegalovirus exposure and HLA in healthy donors. This PCR relied on a set of 60 Vbeta primers and 13 Jbeta primers. Profiled with immunoSEQ multiplex PCR; TCRdb holds only in-frame clones, not every one. The sample includes around 130,000 clones, around 80% of them seen just once. The chain uses TRBV7-2 and TRBJ2-2, with D possibly matching TRBD1 (6 bases). This clonotype was obtained from a woman aged 45-65 years in good health and CMV-seronegative. The source material was PBMCs. CDR3 region: CASSTGLGELFF. CDR3 DNA: TGTGCCAGCAGCACAGGGTTGGGGGAGCTGTTTTTT.